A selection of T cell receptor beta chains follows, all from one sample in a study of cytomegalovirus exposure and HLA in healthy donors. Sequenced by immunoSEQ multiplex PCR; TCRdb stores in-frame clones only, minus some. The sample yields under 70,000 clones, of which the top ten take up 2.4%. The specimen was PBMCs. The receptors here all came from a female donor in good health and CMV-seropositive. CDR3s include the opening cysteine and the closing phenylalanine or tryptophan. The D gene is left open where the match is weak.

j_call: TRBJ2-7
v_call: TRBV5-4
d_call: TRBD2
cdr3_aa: CASSPGERGAYEQYF
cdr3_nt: TGTGCCAGCAGCCCCGGGGAGCGGGGCGCCTACGAGCAGTACTTC

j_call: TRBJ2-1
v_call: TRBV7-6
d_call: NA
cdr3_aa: CASSSYGDSPYNEQFF
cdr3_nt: TGTGCCAGCAGCTCCTACGGAGACTCACCCTACAATGAGCAGTTCTTC

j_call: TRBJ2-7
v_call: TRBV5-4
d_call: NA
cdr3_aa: CASRKDGSSYEQYF
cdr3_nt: TGTGCCAGCAGAAAGGACGGGAGCTCCTACGAGCAGTACTTC

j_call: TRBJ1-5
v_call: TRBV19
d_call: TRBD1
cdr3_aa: CATRDRDYQPQHF
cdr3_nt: TGTGCCACCCGGGACAGGGATTATCAGCCCCAGCATTTT

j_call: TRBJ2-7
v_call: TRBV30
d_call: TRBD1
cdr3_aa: CAWSVLEGATYEQYF
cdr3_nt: TGTGCCTGGAGTGTACTAGAGGGGGCTACCTACGAGCAGTACTTC

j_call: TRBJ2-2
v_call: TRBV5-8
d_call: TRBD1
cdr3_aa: CASSTGGSSGELFF
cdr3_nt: TGTGCCAGCAGTACAGGGGGTAGCTCCGGGGAGCTGTTTTTT

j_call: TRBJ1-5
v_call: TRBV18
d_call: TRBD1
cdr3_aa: CASSLDRVNVNQPQHF
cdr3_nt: TGTGCCAGCTCGCTGGACAGGGTGAATGTAAACCAGCCCCAGCATTTT

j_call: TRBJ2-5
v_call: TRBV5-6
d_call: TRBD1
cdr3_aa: CASSWGGTGTQYF
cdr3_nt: TGTGCCAGCAGCTGGGGTGGGACAGGGACCCAGTACTTC

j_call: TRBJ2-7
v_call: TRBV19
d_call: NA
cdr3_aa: CATSDSYEQYF
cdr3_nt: TGTGCCACCTCAGACTCCTACGAGCAGTACTTC

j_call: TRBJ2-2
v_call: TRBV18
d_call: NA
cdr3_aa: CASSPGGRTGELFF
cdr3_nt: TGTGCCAGCTCACCAGGGGGCCGAACCGGGGAGCTGTTTTTT

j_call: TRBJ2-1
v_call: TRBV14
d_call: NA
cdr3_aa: CASSSTFGAVYNEQFF
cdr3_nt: TGTGCCAGCAGCTCCACTTTTGGGGCTGTTTACAATGAGCAGTTCTTC

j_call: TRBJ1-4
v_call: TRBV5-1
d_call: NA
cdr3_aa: CASSSDGVGNEKLFF
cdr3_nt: TGCGCCAGCAGCTCAGACGGAGTCGGGAATGAAAAACTGTTTTTT

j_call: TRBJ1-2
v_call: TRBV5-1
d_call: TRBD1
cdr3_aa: CASSLGTGNNYGYTF
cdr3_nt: TGCGCCAGCAGCTTGGGGACAGGGAACAACTATGGCTACACCTTC

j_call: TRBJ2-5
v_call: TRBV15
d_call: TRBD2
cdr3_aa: CATSRNEASGSLWDRTQYF
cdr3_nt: TGTGCCACCAGCAGAAACGAAGCTAGCGGGAGTTTGTGGGATAGGACCCAGTACTTC

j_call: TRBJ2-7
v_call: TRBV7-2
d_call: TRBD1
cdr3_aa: CASSQDRAYEQYF
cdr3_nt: TGTGCCAGCAGCCAGGACAGGGCGTACGAGCAGTACTTC

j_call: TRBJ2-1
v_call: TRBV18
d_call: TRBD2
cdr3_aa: CASSPRIAGASQDNEQFF
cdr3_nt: TGTGCCAGCTCACCACGGATAGCGGGAGCCTCTCAGGACAATGAGCAGTTCTTC

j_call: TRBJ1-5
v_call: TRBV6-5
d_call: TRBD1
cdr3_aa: CASSAGTGEEQPQHF
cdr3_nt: TGTGCCAGCAGTGCCGGGACAGGGGAGGAGCAGCCCCAGCATTTT

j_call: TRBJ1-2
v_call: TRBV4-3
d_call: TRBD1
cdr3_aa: CASSRTGGGYGYTF
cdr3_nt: TGCGCCAGCAGCCGGACAGGGGGCGGCTATGGCTACACCTTC

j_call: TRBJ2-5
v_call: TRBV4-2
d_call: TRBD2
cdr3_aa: CASSQEGTGGMEETQYF
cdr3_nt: TGTGCCAGCAGCCAAGAAGGGACGGGAGGGATGGAGGAGACCCAGTACTTC

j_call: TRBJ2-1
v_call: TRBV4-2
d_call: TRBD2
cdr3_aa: CATVGPSGRADEQFF
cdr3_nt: TGTGCCACTGTGGGCCCTAGCGGGAGGGCCGATGAGCAGTTCTTC

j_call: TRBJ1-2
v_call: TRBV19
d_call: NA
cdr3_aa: CASSIGGAWGYGYTF
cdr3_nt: TGTGCCAGTAGTATTGGGGGGGCTTGGGGCTATGGCTACACCTTC

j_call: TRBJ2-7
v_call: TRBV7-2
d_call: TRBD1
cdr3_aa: CASSLTAGGAYEQYF
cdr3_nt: TGTGCCAGCAGCTTAACGGCAGGGGGCGCGTACGAGCAGTACTTC

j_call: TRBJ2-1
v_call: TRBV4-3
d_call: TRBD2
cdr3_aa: CASSQVAGDDNEQFF
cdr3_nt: TGCGCCAGCAGCCAAGTAGCGGGGGATGACAATGAGCAGTTCTTC

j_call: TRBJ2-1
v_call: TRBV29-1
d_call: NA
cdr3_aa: CSVEGPPPEQFF
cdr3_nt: TGCAGCGTTGAAGGGCCCCCACCCGAGCAGTTCTTC

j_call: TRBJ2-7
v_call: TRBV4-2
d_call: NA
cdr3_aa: CASSQTSAGGVEQYF
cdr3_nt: TGTGCCAGCAGCCAAACGTCCGCGGGTGGGGTGGAGCAGTACTTC

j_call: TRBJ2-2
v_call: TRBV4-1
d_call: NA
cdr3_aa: CASSPGTYTGELFF
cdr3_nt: TGCGCCAGCAGCCCCGGGACTTACACCGGGGAGCTGTTTTTT

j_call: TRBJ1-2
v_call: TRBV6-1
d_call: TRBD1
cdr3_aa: CASSATGGHYGYTF
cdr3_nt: TGTGCCAGCAGTGCGACAGGGGGCCACTATGGCTACACCTTC

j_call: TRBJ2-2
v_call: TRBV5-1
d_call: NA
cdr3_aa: CASSAGVTNTGELFF
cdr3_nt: TGCGCCAGCAGCGCAGGGGTCACGAACACCGGGGAGCTGTTTTTT

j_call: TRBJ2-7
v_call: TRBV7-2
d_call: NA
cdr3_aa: CASSLGSGVAYEQYF
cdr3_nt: TGTGCCAGCAGCTTAGGATCAGGGGTGGCCTACGAGCAGTACTTC

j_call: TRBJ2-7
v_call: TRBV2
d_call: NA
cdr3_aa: CASSEPLRAYEQYF
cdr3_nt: TGTGCCAGCAGTGAACCCCTACGAGCGTACGAGCAGTACTTC

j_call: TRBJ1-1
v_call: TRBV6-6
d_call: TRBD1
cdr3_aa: CASSYQQGVNTEAFF
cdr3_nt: TGTGCCAGCAGTTACCAACAGGGGGTGAACACTGAAGCTTTCTTT

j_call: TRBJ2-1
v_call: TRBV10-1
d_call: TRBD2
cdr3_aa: CASSEPRGGNEQFF
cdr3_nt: TGCGCCAGCAGTGAGCCCCGGGGGGGCAATGAGCAGTTCTTC

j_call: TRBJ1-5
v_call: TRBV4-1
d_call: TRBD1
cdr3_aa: CASRIDRDDQPQHF
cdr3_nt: TGCGCCAGCAGGATAGACAGGGATGATCAGCCCCAGCATTTT

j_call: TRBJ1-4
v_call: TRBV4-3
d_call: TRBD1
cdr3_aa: CASSQDSGQGREKLFF
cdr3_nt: TGCGCCAGCAGCCAAGATTCGGGACAGGGACGGGAAAAACTGTTTTTT

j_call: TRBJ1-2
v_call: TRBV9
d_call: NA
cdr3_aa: CASSRLVTDYGYTF
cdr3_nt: TGTGCCAGCAGTCGCCTCGTAACGGACTATGGCTACACCTTC

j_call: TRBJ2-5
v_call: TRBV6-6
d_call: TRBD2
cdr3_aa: CASSPSGGALETQYF
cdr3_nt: TGTGCCAGCAGCCCAAGCGGGGGGGCGTTGGAGACCCAGTACTTC

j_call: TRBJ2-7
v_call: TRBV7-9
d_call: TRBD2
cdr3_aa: CASSPGLDPGEQYF
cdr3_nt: TGTGCCAGCAGCCCGGGACTAGACCCGGGGGAGCAGTACTTC

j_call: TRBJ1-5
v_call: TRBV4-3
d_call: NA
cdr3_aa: CASSQGWGGVQPQHF
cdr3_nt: TGCGCCAGCAGCCAAGGTTGGGGGGGCGTTCAGCCCCAGCATTTT

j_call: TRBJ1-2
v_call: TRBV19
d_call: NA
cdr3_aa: CASSTTTAIYGYTF
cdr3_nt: TGTGCCAGTAGTACGACGACAGCTATCTATGGCTACACCTTC

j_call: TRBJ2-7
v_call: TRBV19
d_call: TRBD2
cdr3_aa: CASSVSGTYEQYF
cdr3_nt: TGTGCCAGTAGTGTAAGCGGGACCTACGAGCAGTACTTC